The T cell receptor (beta chain) under discussion was sequenced for a study of OX40 agonist ivuxolimab in advanced cancers. At the level of the study: Participants, about 83% male, averaged around 60 years of age, ranging from roughly 20 to 79. Study results and limitations: Both CD4+ and CD8+ T cell populations in blood had undergone clonal expansion by week 6 at 0.1 to 3.0 mg/kg.

The method was immunoSEQ multiplex PCR; TCRdb's version includes in-frame clones alone and lacks a portion of them. There are under 80,000 clones in the sample; 85% occur only once, and approximately 2% lies in the top ten. The table lists this clone with a count of one. Its antigen is currently unknown. The ends lost 5 bases at V and 3 bases at J; junction bases unmatched: 7. The germline gives CDR1 LNHDA, CDR2 SQIVND (reference sequence). There are 14 residues in the CDR3. The sequencing here drew on CD4+ or CD8+ T cells sorted from blood, taken in a trial of the OX40 agonist ivuxolimab. The sequence came from an adult with an advanced solid tumor such as melanoma, head and neck, liver or kidney cancer. The genes are TRBV19 and TRBJ2-7; 7 nucleotides agree with TRBD1. CDR3 nucleotides: TGTGCCAGTAGTGCCGGGACAGTGGGCTACGAGCAGTACTTC. Protein product: CASSAGTVGYEQYF.